This T cell receptor (beta chain) is drawn from a study of Graves' ophthalmopathy and Graves' hyperthyroidism. Overall study findings and caveats: Among expanded thyroid clonotypes above 0.001 frequency, most also occurred in blood.

RNA served as the template for amplifying TCR beta CDR3 regions. HTBI-primed first-round RT-PCR preceded second-round multiplex PCR. TCRdb ran MiXCR on the multiplex PCR reads and lists one entry per CDR3 protein. The repertoire consists of a few hundred thousand distinct CDR3 sequences, with around 21% occurring once and the leading ten covering more than 2.5%. As to this clonotype: Its cognate antigen is unknown.

The CDR3 runs 13 residues. Trimming cost V 1 base and J 8 bases, with 11 bases left between them. The germline gives CDR1 LGHDT, CDR2 YNNKEL (reference sequence). Lactation, pregnancy, uncontrolled infections and other autoimmune diseases were all grounds for excluding patients. Sequenced input: peripheral blood. This chain joins TRBV3-1 and TRBJ1-2; D may be TRBD1 (6 bases). The source is a woman aged 18-29 years with stable Graves' hyperthyroidism. CDR3 sequence reads: CASSQVTDRGYTF. CDR3 nucleotide sequence: TGTGCCAGCAGCCAAGTAACAGACAGGGGCTACACCTTC.